Listed below are T cell receptor beta chains from one sample, sequenced in a study of early T cells in non-severe SARS-CoV-2 infection. TCRdb redid the calling of the 5' RACE reads with MiXCR, one entry per CDR3 protein. Among about 90,000 distinct CDR3 sequences listed, about 12% were seen once. Sequencing used whole blood, obtained at baseline. These receptors were collected from an adult who was a healthcare worker with PCR-confirmed SARS-CoV-2 infection or an uninfected control (not recorded which). CDR3s include the opening cysteine and the closing phenylalanine or tryptophan. The order of the fields is D gene, V gene, J gene, clone size, CDR3 protein, CDR3 DNA. D genes are given only for firm matches. Clone size, where shown, is once, few, many, or a class for clones that have expanded.

>TRBD1|TRBV3-1|TRBJ1-1|many
CASSQPGTGAFF
TGTGCCAGCAGCCAACCCGGGACAGGGGCTTTCTTT
>TRBD1|TRBV30|TRBJ2-6|many
CAWRRDRLSSGANVLTF
TGTGCCTGGAGAAGGGACAGGTTAAGCTCTGGGGCCAACGTCCTGACTTTC
>.|TRBV7-2|TRBJ2-5|many
CASSLASQVRQTQYF
TGTGCCAGCAGCTTAGCCTCGCAAGTGCGACAGACCCAGTACTTC
>.|TRBV19|TRBJ1-2|few
CASSMATVGYGYTF
TGTGCCAGTAGTATGGCCACAGTCGGATACGGCTACACCTTC
>.|TRBV6-5|TRBJ1-2|few
CASTLVSGDGGYTF
TGTGCCAGCACCCTCGTGTCAGGGGACGGTGGCTACACCTTC
>TRBD2|TRBV12-3/TRBV12-4|TRBJ2-1|few
CASSLQGLAGSYNEQFF
TGTGCCAGCAGTTTACAGGGACTAGCGGGCTCCTACAATGAGCAGTTCTTC
>TRBD1|TRBV19|TRBJ1-1|.
CASSIQGVVRTEAFF
TGTGCCAGTAGTATCCAGGGGGTGGTTCGGACTGAAGCTTTCTTT
>.|TRBV7-9|TRBJ1-1|few
CASSLLGEGTEAFF
TGTGCCAGCAGCTTATTAGGGGAAGGAACTGAAGCTTTCTTT
>.|TRBV28|TRBJ1-5|few
CASSFSGVSNQPQHF
TGTGCCAGCAGTTTCTCCGGGGTTAGCAATCAGCCCCAGCATTTT
>TRBD2|TRBV11-2|TRBJ2-3|few
CASSPGGREGRMEDTQYF
TGTGCCAGCAGCCCCGGGGGGCGGGAGGGCCGGATGGAAGATACGCAGTATTTT
>TRBD1|TRBV3-1|TRBJ2-5|many
CASSQEDRGQETQYF
TGTGCCAGCAGCCAAGAAGACAGGGGCCAAGAGACCCAGTACTTC
>TRBD2|TRBV27|TRBJ2-7|many
CASLGTSSYEQYF
TGTGCCAGCCTGGGGACTAGCAGTTACGAGCAGTACTTC
>.|TRBV10-3|TRBJ2-7|.
CAISDSRGAYEQYF
TGTGCCATCAGCGACTCCCGGGGAGCCTACGAGCAGTACTTC
>TRBD2|TRBV28|TRBJ2-7|.
CASSLLRTSSYEQYF
TGTGCCAGCAGTTTACTCCGGACTAGCTCCTACGAGCAGTACTTC
>.|TRBV7-3|TRBJ1-1|few
CASSTTQTLNTEAFF
TGTGCCAGCAGCACTACACAGACGTTGAACACTGAAGCTTTCTTT
>TRBD2|TRBV28|TRBJ2-7|.
CASSSPGLLAQHTYEQYF
TGTGCCAGCAGCTCACCGGGACTACTAGCACAGCACACCTACGAGCAGTACTTC
>.|TRBV7-9|TRBJ2-2|.
CASSLLITGELFF
TGTGCCAGCAGCCTCCTCATAACCGGGGAGCTGTTTTTT
>.|TRBV14|TRBJ2-7|.
CASSLAGSADGQYF
TGTGCCAGCAGCCTAGCCGGCTCGGCCGACGGGCAGTACTTC
>.|TRBV5-1|TRBJ2-5|many
CASSPGSHGTRGETQYF
TGCGCCAGCAGCCCAGGAAGCCACGGGACGCGGGGCGAGACCCAGTACTTC
>TRBD1|TRBV7-9|TRBJ2-2|.
CASVRTGGTGELFF
TGTGCCAGCGTCCGGACAGGGGGTACCGGGGAGCTGTTTTTT
>TRBD1|TRBV19|TRBJ2-4|few
CASSIGADRGWNIQYF
TGTGCCAGTAGTATAGGGGCTGACAGGGGGTGGAACATTCAGTACTTC
>.|TRBV20-1|TRBJ2-2|.
CSAIQGQGAGELFF
TGCAGTGCAATACAGGGTCAAGGGGCCGGGGAGCTGTTTTTT
>.|TRBV12-3/TRBV12-4|TRBJ1-3|.
CASSFSGTGNTIYF
TGTGCCAGCAGCTTCAGTGGAACTGGAAACACCATATATTTT
>.|TRBV6-6|TRBJ1-2|few
CASSQLSGYTF
TGTGCCAGCAGTCAGTTGTCCGGCTACACCTTC